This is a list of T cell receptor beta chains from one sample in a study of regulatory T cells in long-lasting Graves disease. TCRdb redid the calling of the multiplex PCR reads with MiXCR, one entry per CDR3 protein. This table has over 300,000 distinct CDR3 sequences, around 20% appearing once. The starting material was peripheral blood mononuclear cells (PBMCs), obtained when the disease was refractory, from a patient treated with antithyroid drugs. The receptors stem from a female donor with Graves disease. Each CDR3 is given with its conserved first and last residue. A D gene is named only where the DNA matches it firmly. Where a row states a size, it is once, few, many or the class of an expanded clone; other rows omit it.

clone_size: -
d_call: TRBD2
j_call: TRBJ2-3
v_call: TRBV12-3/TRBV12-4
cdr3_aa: CASTILAGSGDTQYF
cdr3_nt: TGTGCCAGCACTATACTAGCGGGAAGTGGGGATACGCAGTATTTT

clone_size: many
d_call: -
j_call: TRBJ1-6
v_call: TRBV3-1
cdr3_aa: CASSRLKLHF
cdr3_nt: TGTGCCAGCAGCCGCCTTAAGCTCCACTTT

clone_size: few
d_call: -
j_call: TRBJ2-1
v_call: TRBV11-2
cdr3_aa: CASSPGAGRSHNEQFF
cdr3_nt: TGTGCCAGCAGCCCAGGGGCGGGAAGAAGCCACAATGAGCAGTTCTTC

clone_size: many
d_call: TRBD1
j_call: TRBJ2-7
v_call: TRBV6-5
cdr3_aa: CASSLPGGHEQYF
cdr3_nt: TGTGCCAGCAGTTTGCCAGGGGGACACGAGCAGTACTTC

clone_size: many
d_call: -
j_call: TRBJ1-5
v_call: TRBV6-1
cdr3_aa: CASRRGGGLSNQPQHF
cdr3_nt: TGTGCCAGCAGGCGGGGGGGGGGATTAAGCAATCAGCCCCAGCATTTT

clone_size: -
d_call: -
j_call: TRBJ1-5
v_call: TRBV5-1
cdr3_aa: CASSTGASNQPQHF
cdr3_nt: TGCGCCAGCAGTACAGGAGCTAGCAATCAGCCCCAGCATTTT

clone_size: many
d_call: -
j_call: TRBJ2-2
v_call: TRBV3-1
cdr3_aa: CASSQDPGVYTGELFF
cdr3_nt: TGTGCCAGCAGCCAAGATCCGGGGGTCTACACCGGGGAGCTGTTTTTT

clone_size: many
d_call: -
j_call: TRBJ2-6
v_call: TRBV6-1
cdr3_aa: CASSPTAGLAGANVLTF
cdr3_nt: TGTGCCAGCAGTCCCACGGCGGGGCTAGCTGGGGCCAACGTCCTGACTTTC

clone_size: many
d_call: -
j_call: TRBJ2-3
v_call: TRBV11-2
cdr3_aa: CASSLGGGTTDTQYF
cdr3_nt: TGTGCCAGCAGCTTGGGTGGGGGCACCACAGATACGCAGTATTTT

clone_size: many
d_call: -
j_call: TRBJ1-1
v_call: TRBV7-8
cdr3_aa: CASSLELAVNTEAFF
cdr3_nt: TGTGCCAGCAGCTTAGAGTTGGCAGTGAACACTGAAGCTTTCTTT

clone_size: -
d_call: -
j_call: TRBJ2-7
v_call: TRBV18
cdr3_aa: CASSPGLTPYEQYF
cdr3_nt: TGTGCCAGCTCACCTGGACTAACCCCCTACGAGCAGTACTTC

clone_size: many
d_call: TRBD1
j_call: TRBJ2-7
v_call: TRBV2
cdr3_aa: CAGHRGQGEQYF
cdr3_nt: TGTGCTGGACACAGGGGGCAGGGCGAGCAGTACTTC

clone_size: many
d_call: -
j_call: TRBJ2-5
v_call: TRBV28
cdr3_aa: CASSLSYLRVGETQYF
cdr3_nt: TGTGCCAGCAGTTTGTCCTACCTCAGGGTGGGGGAGACCCAGTACTTC

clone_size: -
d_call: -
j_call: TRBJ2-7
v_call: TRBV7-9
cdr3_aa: CASSLGDLGSYEQYF
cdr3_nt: TGTGCCAGCAGCTTAGGGGACCTGGGATCCTACGAGCAGTACTTC

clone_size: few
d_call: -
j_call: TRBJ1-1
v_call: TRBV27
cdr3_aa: CASSLWTPGDTEAFF
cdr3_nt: TGTGCCAGCAGTTTATGGACTCCAGGGGACACTGAAGCTTTCTTT

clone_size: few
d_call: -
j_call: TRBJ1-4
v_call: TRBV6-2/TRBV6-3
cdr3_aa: CASSEDPERTLFF
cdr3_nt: TGTGCCAGCAGTGAAGACCCAGAACGTACTCTGTTTTTT

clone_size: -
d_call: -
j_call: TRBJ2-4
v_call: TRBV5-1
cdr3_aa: CASSPVGLAKNIQYF
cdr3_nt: TGCGCCAGCAGCCCAGTGGGGCTAGCCAAAAACATTCAGTACTTC

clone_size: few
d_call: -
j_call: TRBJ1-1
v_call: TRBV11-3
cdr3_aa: CASSSTPGTQIWVNTEAFF
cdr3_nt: TGTGCCAGCAGCTCAACCCCCGGGACTCAAATATGGGTGAACACTGAAGCTTTCTTT

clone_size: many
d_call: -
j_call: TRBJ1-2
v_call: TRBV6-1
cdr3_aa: CASSEGTTYGYTF
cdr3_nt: TGTGCCAGCAGTGAAGGGACCACCTATGGCTACACCTTC

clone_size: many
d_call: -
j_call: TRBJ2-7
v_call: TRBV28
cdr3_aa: CASSYQTTLYEQYF
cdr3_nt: TGTGCCAGCAGTTACCAGACTACTCTCTACGAGCAGTACTTC

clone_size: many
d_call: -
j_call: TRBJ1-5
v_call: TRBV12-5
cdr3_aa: CASGLEGGSQPQHF
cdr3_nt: TGTGCTAGTGGTTTGGAAGGGGGAAGCCAGCCCCAGCATTTT

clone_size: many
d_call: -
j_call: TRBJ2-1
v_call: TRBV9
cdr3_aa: CASSVDGSMNEQFF
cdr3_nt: TGTGCCAGCAGCGTAGACGGGAGTATGAATGAGCAGTTCTTC

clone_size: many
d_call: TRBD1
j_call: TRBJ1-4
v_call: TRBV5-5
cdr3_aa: CASSLTGQGWEKLFF
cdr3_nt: TGTGCCAGCAGCTTGACGGGACAGGGCTGGGAAAAACTGTTTTTT

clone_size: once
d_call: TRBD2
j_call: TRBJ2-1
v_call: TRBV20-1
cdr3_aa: CSAQREAGDEQSF
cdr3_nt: TGCAGTGCTCAACGGGAGGCCGGGGATGAGCAGTCCTTC

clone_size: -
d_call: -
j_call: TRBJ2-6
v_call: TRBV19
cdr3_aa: CASSMGHLGLGGANVLTF
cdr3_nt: TGTGCCAGTAGTATGGGACACTTGGGGCTAGGTGGGGCCAACGTCCTGACTTTC

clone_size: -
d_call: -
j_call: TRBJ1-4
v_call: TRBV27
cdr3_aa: CASSPSRGHGGKLFF
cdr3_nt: TGTGCCAGCAGCCCTTCCCGGGGACACGGTGGAAAACTGTTTTTT

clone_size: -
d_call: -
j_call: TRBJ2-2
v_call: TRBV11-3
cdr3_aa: CASSFPDRANTGELFF
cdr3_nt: TGTGCCAGCAGCTTTCCCGACAGAGCGAACACCGGGGAGCTGTTTTTT

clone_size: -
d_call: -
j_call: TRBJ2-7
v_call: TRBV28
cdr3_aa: CASAFLSSSYEQYF
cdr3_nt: TGTGCCAGCGCCTTTCTTTCCTCCTCCTACGAGCAGTACTTC

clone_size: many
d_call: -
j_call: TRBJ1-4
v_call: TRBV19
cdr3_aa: CASSSRTGEKLFF
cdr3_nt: TGTGCCAGTAGTAGCAGGACGGGAGAAAAACTGTTTTTT

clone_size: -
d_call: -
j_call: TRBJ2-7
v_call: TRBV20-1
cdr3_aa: CSARGRQGLYEQYF
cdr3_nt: TGCAGTGCTAGAGGTCGCCAGGGGCTCTACGAGCAGTACTTC

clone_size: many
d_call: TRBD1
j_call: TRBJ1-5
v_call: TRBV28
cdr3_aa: CASTLWDRASGGNQPQHF
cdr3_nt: TGTGCCAGCACCCTCTGGGACAGGGCCTCAGGGGGCAATCAGCCCCAGCATTTT

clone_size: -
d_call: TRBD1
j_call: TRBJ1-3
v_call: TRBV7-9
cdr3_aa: CASPPDRDFSGNTIYF
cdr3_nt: TGTGCCAGCCCCCCCGACAGGGATTTCTCTGGAAACACCATATATTTT

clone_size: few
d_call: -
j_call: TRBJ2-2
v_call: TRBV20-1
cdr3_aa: CSARARGSNTGELFF
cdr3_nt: TGCAGTGCTAGAGCTCGCGGCTCGAACACCGGGGAGCTGTTTTTT

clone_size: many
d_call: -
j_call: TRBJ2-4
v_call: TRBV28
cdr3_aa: CASSRLGGREGGYF
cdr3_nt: TGTGCCAGCAGCCGCCTGGGGGGCAGGGAAGGGGGGTACTTC

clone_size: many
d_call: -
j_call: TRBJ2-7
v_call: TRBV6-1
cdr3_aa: CASRQRQSYEQYF
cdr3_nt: TGTGCCAGCAGACAGAGGCAGTCCTACGAGCAGTACTTC

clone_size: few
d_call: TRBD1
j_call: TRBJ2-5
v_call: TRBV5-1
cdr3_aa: CASSSGQGGETQYF
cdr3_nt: TGCGCCAGCAGCTCGGGACAGGGGGGGGAGACCCAGTACTTC

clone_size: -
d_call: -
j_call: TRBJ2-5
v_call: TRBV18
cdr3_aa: CASSPQRAGETQYF
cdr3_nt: TGTGCCAGCTCACCACAAAGGGCCGGCGAGACCCAGTACTTC

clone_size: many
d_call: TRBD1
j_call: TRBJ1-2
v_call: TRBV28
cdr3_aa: CASSPPGQGAIYGYTF
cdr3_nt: TGTGCCAGCAGTCCCCCGGGGCAGGGGGCAATCTATGGCTACACCTTC

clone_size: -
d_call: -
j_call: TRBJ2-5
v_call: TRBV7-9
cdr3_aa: CASSFPLKDLWGETQYF
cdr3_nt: TGTGCCAGCAGTTTCCCCTTGAAGGACCTGTGGGGAGAGACCCAGTACTTC

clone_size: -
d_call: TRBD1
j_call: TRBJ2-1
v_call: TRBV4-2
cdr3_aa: CASSQTVRGRDNEQFF
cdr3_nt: TGTGCCAGCAGCCAAACGGTCAGGGGGCGGGACAATGAGCAGTTCTTC

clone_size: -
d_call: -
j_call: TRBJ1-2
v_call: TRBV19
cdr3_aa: CASSPGPGYGYTF
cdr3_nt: TGTGCCAGTAGCCCCGGACCCGGATATGGCTACACCTTC

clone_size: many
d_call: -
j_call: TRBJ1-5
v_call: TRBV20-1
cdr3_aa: CSADVGVANQPQHF
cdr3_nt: TGCAGTGCTGACGTGGGAGTGGCGAACCAGCCCCAGCATTTT

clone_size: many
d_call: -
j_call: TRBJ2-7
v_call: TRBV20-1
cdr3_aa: CSASSPAVRGYEQYF
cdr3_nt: TGCAGTGCTAGCTCCCCCGCCGTTCGGGGCTACGAGCAGTACTTC

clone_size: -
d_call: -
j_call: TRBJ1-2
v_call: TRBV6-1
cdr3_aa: CASHEWGETDGYAF
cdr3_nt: TGTGCTTCCCACGAGTGGGGAGAAACGGATGGCTACGCCTTC

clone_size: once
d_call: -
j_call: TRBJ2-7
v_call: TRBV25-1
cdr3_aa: CASSEFGGRHTYEQYF
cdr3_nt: TGTGCCAGCAGTGAATTCGGGGGTCGGCATACCTACGAGCAGTACTTC

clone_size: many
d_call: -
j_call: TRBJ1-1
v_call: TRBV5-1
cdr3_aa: CASSLAQANTEAFF
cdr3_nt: TGCGCCAGCAGCTTGGCCCAGGCGAACACTGAAGCTTTCTTT

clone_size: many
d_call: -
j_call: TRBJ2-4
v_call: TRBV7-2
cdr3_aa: CASSSGLNIQYF
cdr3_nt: TGTGCCAGCAGCTCGGGCCTAAACATTCAGTACTTC

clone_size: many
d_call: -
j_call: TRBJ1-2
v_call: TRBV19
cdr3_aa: CASTIAAREDYGYTF
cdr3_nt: TGTGCCAGTACCATAGCGGCCAGGGAGGACTATGGCTACACCTTC